This T cell receptor beta chain is drawn from a study of blood T cell repertoires in COVID-19. The CDR3 runs to 13 residues. CDR1 is KGHDR, CDR2 SFDVKD, per germline. V was cut by 5 bases and J by 12 bases, with 16 bases left in between. Clones were sequenced by immunoSEQ multiplex PCR, and TCRdb holds only the in-frame ones, with some missing. The table shows 30,000 to 40,000 clones, with about four fifths occurring only once. Sequencing was done on a sample of peripheral blood. The chain links TRBV24-1 to TRBJ1-3; possible D gene TRBD1, 5 bases. This clonotype was sampled from a man between 65 and 80 years old with acute or convalescent COVID-19. The CDR3 DNA sequence: TGTGCCACCAGTGGACCGGGAGGGGATCGCATATATTTT. Encoded protein: CATSGPGGDRIYF.